These 7 T cell receptor beta chains share one sample of origin, sequenced in a study of technical replicates of blood from a few donors. TCRdb's table, derived via immunoSEQ multiplex PCR, lists solely in-frame clones and lacks some. This sample has nearly 80,000 clones, with 95% to 98% found just once. Sequencing used T cells isolated from PBMCs. The receptors derive from a human donor in good health.

This chain connects TRBV5-4 to TRBJ2-3; 8 bases align to TRBD2. The CDR3 is 17 residues long. CDR1 is SGHNT and CDR2 is YYREEE in the germline V gene (reference sequence). The CDR3 protein is CATKPSGSNVITDTQYF. As DNA, the CDR3 is TGTGCTACCAAGCCCAGCGGGAGCAATGTAATTACAGATACGCAGTATTTT.

V is TRBV10-3 and J is TRBJ2-7; TRBD2 matches 9 bases. V shed 0 bases, J shed 4 bases, and the junction held 10 bases outside the gene matches. The CDR3 sequence is 17 residues long. Germline V gives CDR1 ENHRY, CDR2 SYGVKD. The CDR3 protein is CAISESRWRGGGYEQYF. In nucleotides, the CDR3 is TGTGCCATCAGTGAGTCGAGATGGCGGGGGGGCGGGTACGAGCAGTACTTC.

The chain carries TRBV6-6 and TRBJ2-7; 7 bases are a match to TRBD1. The CDR3 covers 14 residues. Looked up from germline, CDR1 is MNHNY and CDR2 is SVGAGI (reference sequence). Losses at the gene ends were 2 bases for V and 7 bases for J; bases not matched to a gene: 8. CDR3 residues: CASSYRDRIGEQYF. In DNA form, the CDR3 reads TGTGCCAGCAGTTACCGGGACAGAATAGGAGAGCAGTACTTC.

The genes are TRBV5-5 and TRBJ2-3; D may be TRBD1 (5 bases). With 0 bases removed from V and 6 bases from J, the gap between germline ends came to 14 bases. The germline V gene encodes CDR1 SGHKS and CDR2 YYEKEE (reference sequence). CDR3 length: 15 amino acids. The CDR3: CASSLVARVTDTQYF. The CDR3 DNA follows: TGTGCCAGCAGCTTGGTGGCCAGGGTGACGGATACGCAGTATTTT.

This clone has just one count. The junction does not match germline at one end; this may be a read error. The chain employs TRBV7-7 and TRBJ2-2; 7 bases align to TRBD2. CDR1 SSHAT and CDR2 FNYEAQ come from the germline V gene (reference sequence). The CDR3 is 16 amino acids. The CDR3 DNA is TGTGCTAGCAGCTTAACCGGAGCGGGGCCCGCCGGGGAGCTGTTTTTT. This gives the protein CASSLTGAGPAGELFF.

The DNA of the CDR3 is TGTGCCAGCAGCGTAGTTCCCCCCGGGAGGACCTACAATGAGCAGTTCTTC. As protein: CASSVVPPGRTYNEQFF. The gene calls are TRBV9 and TRBJ2-1; TRBD2 matches at 7 bases. V trimming: 0 bases; J trimming: 2 bases; junction bases outside the gene matches: 8. This CDR3 comprises 17 residues. In germline, CDR1 is SGDLS, CDR2 YYNGEE.

V is TRBV5-4 and J is TRBJ2-3, with D hard to call. CDR3 length: 14 residues. Looked up from germline, CDR1 is SGHNT and CDR2 is YYREEE (reference sequence). V was shortened by 5 bases and J by 2 bases, with 12 bases between the two germline ends. CDR3: CASSPSQLTDTQYF. In DNA form, the CDR3 reads TGTGCCAGCAGTCCCTCCCAACTCACAGATACGCAGTATTTT.